Below are 17 T cell receptor beta chains sequenced from a single sample in a study of blood T cells in healthy people across ages. Then a second PCR, running roughly 7 to 11 cycles, was carried out with a sample-barcoded 5' primer and a J-beta primer mix. TCRdb independently ran MiXCR on the 5' RACE reads; one entry per CDR3 protein. This table has some 640,000 distinct CDR3 sequences, 45% to 50% appearing once. What was sequenced was blood. Receptors were obtained from an older woman in good health.

This clonotype was counted at least ten times. The CDR3 bases are TGTGCCAGCAGCTTCCCAGCGGGAGGGCGCCACGAGCAGTACTTC. It specifies CASSFPAGGRHEQYF. The V call is TRBV5-8, the J call TRBJ2-7, with 10 bases lining up with TRBD2. Germline CDR1 and CDR2: SGHTS and YDEGEE. V gave up 2 bases and J gave up 5 bases; unmatched junction bases: 7. This CDR3 has 15 residues.

The chain recombines TRBV21-1 with TRBJ1-5; the D call of TRBD1 is as the table states it, not checked on the DNA. TRBV21-1 represents a pseudogene. CDR3 length equals 17 residues. The DNA for the CDR3 is TGTGCCAGCAGCCCCCCCACCGGAGGGGGTAGGGATCAGCCCCAGCATTTT. Translation: CASSPPTGGGRDQPQHF.

This clonotype has more than one count but fewer than ten. This sequence joins TRBV7-2 and TRBJ1-2, with 8 bases matching TRBD1. Germline loops: CDR1 SGHTA, CDR2 FQGNSA. Germline trimming cut 0 bases from V and 7 bases from J; bases unmatched to any gene: 4. CDR3 size: 14 residues. CDR3 loop: CASSLAQGARGYTF. The CDR3 DNA reads as TGTGCCAGCAGCTTAGCCCAGGGGGCTCGTGGCTACACCTTC.

For this clonotype: A read error may account for a junction end that differs from germline. This chain joins TRBV18 and TRBJ2-1; D remains unclear. The CDR3 extends over 13 amino acids. Germline CDR1 KGHSH, CDR2 LQKENI. The CDR3 coding sequence is TGTGCCAGCTCACCGCCCAGCCGAAGTGAGCGGTTCTTC. This codes for CASSPPSRSERFF.

The V gene is TRBV3-1, the J gene TRBJ2-7; tentatively, D is TRBD1 (5 bases). CDR1 and CDR2 from the germline V gene are LGHDT and YNNKEL (reference sequence). This CDR3 comprises 12 residues. The germline V and J ends were trimmed by 7 bases and 7 bases, with 14 bases remaining between them. The CDR3 loop is CASNKKGLEQYF. The CDR3 DNA is TGTGCCAGCAATAAGAAGGGGTTGGAGCAGTACTTC.

This clonotype showed up just once. This rearrangement joins TRBV10-3 to TRBJ2-1; no clear D. V was shortened by 10 bases and J by 5 bases, with 15 bases between the two germline ends. Germline loops: CDR1 ENHRY, CDR2 SYGVKD. The CDR3 has 13 residues. The CDR3 nucleotides are TGTGCCACTAAGCCTAAGGCGGACAATGAGCAGTTCTTC. Protein: CATKPKADNEQFF.

This rearrangement joins TRBV27 to TRBJ2-1; 11 nucleotides agree with TRBD2. The trim removed 0 bases at V and 7 bases at J, leaving 8 bases unmatched. In germline, CDR1 is MNHEY, CDR2 SMNVEV (reference sequence). The CDR3 sequence is 17 residues long. The CDR3 DNA reads as TGTGCCAGCAGTTTATCCCTGATAGCGGGAGGGCCAAATGAGCAGTTCTTC. Its protein is CASSLSLIAGGPNEQFF.

The count of this clonotype is one. The chain uses TRBV24-1 and TRBJ2-1, with 13 bases fitting TRBD2. The J call is doubtful: the DNA matches TRBJ2-7 better. This CDR3 region has 18 residues. From germline, CDR1 is KGHDR and CDR2 SFDVKD. The CDR3 spells CATSDSRGTSGDYNEQYF. In DNA, the CDR3 is TGTGCCACCAGTGATTCCCGAGGGACTAGCGGGGATTACAATGAGCAGTACTTC.

V gene TRBV20-1 combines with J gene TRBJ1-5, with a tentative D call TRBD1 (5 bases). This CDR3 contains 15 residues. Per germline, CDR1 DFQATT and CDR2 SNEGSKA (reference sequence). Deletions cut 6 bases from V and 1 base from J, with 16 bases between. DNA of the CDR3: TGCAGTGCCCCGGCCCCGAGGGGCAGCAATCAGCCCCAGCATTTT. This sequence encodes CSAPAPRGSNQPQHF.

This clonotype was observed many times. The chain joins TRBV20-1 to TRBJ2-7; the D gene is possibly TRBD2 (6 bases). CDR3 size: 14 residues. Germline CDR1 and CDR2: DFQATT and SNEGSKA (reference sequence). Trimming cost V 1 base and J 9 bases, with 19 bases left between them. The CDR3 reads CSARVAGLLSGQYF. The CDR3 DNA reads TGCAGTGCTAGAGTGGCGGGACTCCTAAGCGGGCAGTACTTC.

This clonotype turned up a few times. The genes are TRBV7-9 and TRBJ2-5; 11 bases map to TRBD2. Germline V CDR1 and CDR2: SEHNR, FQNEAQ (reference sequence). The CDR3 extends over 16 amino acids. V was clipped by 3 bases and J by 1 base; unmatched bases: 4. CDR3 nucleotides: TGTGCCAGCAGCTTCACTAGCGGGAGCCCCCAAGAGACCCAGTACTTC. Its protein is CASSFTSGSPQETQYF.

With respect to this clonotype: One end of the junction does not line up with germline, which may come from a read error. J is TRBJ2-1 and V is TRBV7-2; D ambiguous. The germline CDR1 and CDR2 sequences are SGHTA and FQGNSA. The CDR3 has 16 amino acids. In DNA form, the CDR3 reads TGTGCCAGCAGCCCCAAGGTTGCGGTCGCATACAATGAGCGGTTCTTC. It encodes CASSPKVAVAYNERFF.

The chain couples TRBV3-1 to TRBJ2-7; D not certain. The CDR3 contains 12 residues. Germline V CDR1 and CDR2: LGHDT, YNNKEL (reference sequence). Trimming stripped 1 base from V and 5 bases from J, with 6 bases between. The CDR3 spells CASSQVEDEQYF. In DNA form, the CDR3 reads TGTGCCAGCAGCCAAGTAGAGGACGAGCAGTACTTC.

This clonotype was seen more than once but under ten times. The chain carries TRBV4-3 and TRBJ2-7, with 7 bases matching TRBD2. The CDR3 has 13 amino acids. V lost 3 bases, J lost 3 bases, and 2 bases stayed unmatched. Germline CDR1 reads LGHNA; CDR2 reads YSLEER. CDR3 in DNA: TGCGCCAGCAGCCAGCGGGGGAACTACGAGCAGTACTTC. Amino acid sequence: CASSQRGNYEQYF.

A word on this clonotype: A much more abundant neighbour one base away suggests this may be a read error. The chain recombines TRBV2 with TRBJ2-7, with a weak D call TRBD2 (6 bases). Germline assignment: CDR1 SNHLY and CDR2 FYNNEI. This CDR3 has 11 residues. V lost 6 bases, J lost 6 bases, and 9 bases lay in between. This CDR3 reads CASRVSGEQYF. The CDR3 DNA reads TGTGCCAGCAGAGTTAGCGGCGAGCAGTACTTC.

The V call is TRBV7-2, the J call TRBJ2-3; 10 nucleotides align to TRBD2. Germline V gene data show CDR1 as SGHTA and CDR2 as FQGNSA. Losses at the gene ends were 5 bases for V and 3 bases for J; bases not matched to a gene: 8. The CDR3 has 16 residues. CDR3 sequence: CASSRAGGPSTDTQYF. Here the CDR3 DNA reads TGTGCCAGCAGCCGAGCGGGAGGGCCCTCAACAGATACGCAGTATTTT.

This clonotype has more than one count but fewer than ten. The chain links TRBV2 to TRBJ1-2; a weak D match, TRBD1 (6 bases). The CDR3 sequence is 15 residues long. The V end lost 6 bases, the J end lost 4 bases, and 18 bases lay between the germline ends. CDR1 SNHLY and CDR2 FYNNEI come from the germline V gene. As DNA, the CDR3 is TGTGCCAGCAGCAGGGGTCTTACGAGGAGCTATGGCTACACCTTC. Translating gives CASSRGLTRSYGYTF.